The 32 T cell receptor beta chains given below trace back to one sample, sequenced in a study of T-cell memory formation after mild COVID-19. MiXCR, applied by TCRdb to the 5' RACE reads, yields one record per CDR3 protein. Among 350,000 to 550,000 distinct CDR3 sequences listed, about a sixth were seen once. Sequenced material: PBMCs or a T cell subset sorted from them (not recorded which). These TCRs come from a man aged 18 to 30 who had mild COVID-19 (a few samples of this study predate the infection). Cell type and time point are not known.

The chain links TRBV4-3 to TRBJ2-1, with D possibly matching TRBD2 (5 bases). CDR1 is LGHNA and CDR2 is YSLEER in the germline V gene. CDR3 length equals 16 residues. V gave up 0 bases and J gave up 3 bases, with 12 bases separating them. The CDR3 reads CASSQDYTGYYNEQFF. CDR3 nucleotide sequence: TGCGCCAGCAGCCAAGACTATACGGGGTACTACAATGAGCAGTTCTTC.

This clonotype has a count of ten or more. The chain recombines TRBV5-1 with TRBJ2-1; 9 bases map to TRBD1. Unmatched junction bases numbered 5, after V lost 2 bases and J lost 5 bases. The length of the CDR3 is 15 residues. Germline V gives CDR1 SGHRS, CDR2 YFSETQ. CDR3 nucleotides: TGCGCCAGCAGCTTTTCCGGGACAGGGAACAATGAGCAGTTCTTC. Translated, it gives CASSFSGTGNNEQFF.

A few counts support this clonotype. V gene TRBV7-2 combines with J gene TRBJ1-5; maybe TRBD1 (5 bases). This CDR3 comprises 16 residues. Trimming stripped 2 bases from V and 2 bases from J, with 13 bases between. Germline loops: CDR1 SGHTA, CDR2 FQGNSA. The CDR3 DNA follows: TGTGCCAGCAGCTTATATGGGGCTGGCGGCAATCAGCCCCAGCATTTT. This codes for CASSLYGAGGNQPQHF.

V usage is TRBV7-2 and J usage is TRBJ2-2; D not resolved. CDR1 SGHTA and CDR2 FQGNSA come from the germline V gene. V was cut by 5 bases and J by 6 bases, with 10 bases left in between. The CDR3 loop spans 13 amino acids. The CDR3 region has the DNA TGTGCCAGCAGCGTAGGTCGTTCCGGGGAGCTGTTTTTT. Residues: CASSVGRSGELFF. The whole variable domain, remainder taken from reference TRBV7-2 and TRBJ2-2, is GAGVSQSPSNKVTEKGKDVELRCDPISGHTALYWYRQSLGQGLEFLIYFQGNSAPDKSGLPSDRFSAERTGGSVSTLTIQRTQQEDSAVYLCASSVGRSGELFFGEGSRLTVL.

This clonotype was seen more than once but under ten times. This chain links TRBV29-1 with TRBJ2-3, with 7 bases lining up with TRBD1. CDR3 length: 15 residues. The V gene's germline CDR1 is SQVTM and CDR2 ANQGSEA. V shed 7 bases and J 1 base; nucleotides not matched to a gene: 11. In DNA form, the CDR3 reads TGCAGCGAAGGAACCCAGGGGGACGGCACAGATACGCAGTATTTT. Its protein product is CSEGTQGDGTDTQYF.

This rearrangement joins TRBV5-1 to TRBJ2-3, with 12 positions matching TRBD2. Unmatched junction bases numbered 2, after V lost 3 bases and J lost 0 bases. This CDR3 comprises 16 residues. The germline V gene encodes CDR1 SGHRS and CDR2 YFSETQ. CDR3 coding DNA: TGCGCCAGCAGCTCTAGCGGGGGGGCGAGCACAGATACGCAGTATTTT. Residues: CASSSSGGASTDTQYF.

The rearrangement joins TRBV5-1 to TRBJ2-7; D assignment may be TRBD1 or TRBD2 (6 bases each). The length of the CDR3 is 14 residues. The germline gives CDR1 SGHRS, CDR2 YFSETQ. Trimming pared 1 base from V and 7 bases from J, leaving 15 bases between. The CDR3 bases are TGCGCCAGCAGCTTGAACGGGGGCCCCGGGGAGCAGTACTTC. It codes for CASSLNGGPGEQYF.

This clonotype came up many times. This sequence joins TRBV7-2 and TRBJ2-1, with 8 nucleotides matching TRBD1. Per the germline V gene, CDR1 is SGHTA and CDR2 is FQGNSA. V lost 1 base, J lost 4 bases, and 3 bases stayed unmatched. The CDR3 totals 15 residues. CDR3 sequence (DNA): TGTGCCAGCAGCTTAGGGACAGGGATGTACAATGAGCAGTTCTTC. It codes for CASSLGTGMYNEQFF.

The rearrangement uses TRBV7-9 and TRBJ1-4; D call uncertain. The CDR3 sequence is 12 residues long. V lost 4 bases to trimming and J lost 5 bases, with 5 bases between them. Looked up from germline, CDR1 is SEHNR and CDR2 is FQNEAQ (reference sequence). CDR3 nucleotides: TGTGCCAGCAGCTCGGACAATGAAAAACTGTTTTTT. Its translation is CASSSDNEKLFF.

The chain employs TRBV5-5 and TRBJ2-7; D is uncertain. Germline V gene sequence: CDR1 SGHKS, CDR2 YYEKEE (reference sequence). The CDR3 runs to 12 residues. Trimming stripped 3 bases from V and 4 bases from J, with 8 bases between. The CDR3 DNA sequence: TGTGCCAGCAGCTCCAACTCTTACGAGCAGTACGTC. Translated, it gives CASSSNSYEQYV.

CDR3 sequence (DNA): TGTGCCAGCAGTTTATACGAGCAGGGGGCGGGGAACATTCAGTACTTC. Protein product: CASSLYEQGAGNIQYF. This rearrangement joins TRBV28 to TRBJ2-4; 8 nucleotides line up with TRBD1. This CDR3 has 16 amino acids. In germline, CDR1 is MDHEN, CDR2 SYDVKM. V gave up 1 base and J gave up 7 bases; unmatched junction bases: 9.

This clonotype was counted at least ten times. For the CDR3, the DNA is TGTGCCAGCAGCTCCCGGGGGGGGTCTGAAGCTTTCTTT. As protein: CASSSRGGSEAFF. The chain links TRBV9 to TRBJ1-1, with a tentative D call TRBD1 (5 bases). CDR3 size: 13 residues. V lost 4 bases and J 6 bases, leaving 13 bases between the germline ends. Germline values: CDR1 SGDLS, CDR2 YYNGEE. The full variable domain, with the rest looked up from reference TRBV9 and TRBJ1-1, is DSGVTQTPKHLITATGQRVTLRCSPRSGDLSVYWYQQSLDQGLQFLIQYYNGEERAKGNILERFSAQQFPDLHSELNLSSLELGDSALYFCASSSRGGSEAFFGQGTRLTVV.

The gene calls are TRBV7-9 and TRBJ2-7; 8 nucleotides align to TRBD1. The CDR3 has 14 amino acids. The V and J ends lost 4 bases and 12 bases, in that order; junction bases with no gene match: 14. In germline, CDR1 is SEHNR, CDR2 FQNEAQ (reference sequence). The CDR3 loop reads CASSSVPGQEGLYV. DNA of the CDR3: TGTGCCAGCAGCTCAGTGCCGGGACAGGAGGGATTGTACGTC.

The chain uses TRBV19 and TRBJ1-1; tentatively, D is TRBD1 (5 bases). V was cut by 0 bases and J by 11 bases, with 10 bases left in between. Per germline, CDR1 LNHDA and CDR2 SQIVND (reference sequence). The CDR3 extends over 12 amino acids. The CDR3 nucleotides are TGTGCCAGTAGTATAGAAGGGGCAACGGCTTTCTTT. Translating gives CASSIEGATAFF.

V gene TRBV4-3 combines with J gene TRBJ1-1; D remains ambiguous. The CDR3 has 14 residues. Germline V lookup: CDR1 LGHNA, CDR2 YSLEER. Trimming left V 4 bases short and J 5 bases short, with 14 bases between. CDR3 amino acids: CASSPVGGETEAFF. CDR3 bases: TGCGCCAGCAGCCCCGTGGGCGGGGAGACTGAAGCTTTCTTT.

This clonotype was found a few times. The V and J genes are TRBV28 and TRBJ1-1; no clear D. Germline V gene sequence: CDR1 MDHEN, CDR2 SYDVKM. There are 13 residues in the CDR3. The V gene lost 8 bases and the J gene lost 4 bases, with 14 bases spanning the gap. The CDR3 protein is CASYPPGSTEAFF. Written as DNA, the CDR3 is TGTGCCAGCTACCCGCCGGGCAGCACTGAAGCTTTCTTT.

The chain combines TRBV7-9 with TRBJ1-4; D gene ambiguous. Germline V lookup: CDR1 SEHNR, CDR2 FQNEAQ (reference sequence). Trimming removed 3 bases from V and 10 bases from J, with 9 bases in between. This CDR3 spans 12 amino acids. CDR3 DNA: TGTGCCAGCAGCTTGGGGTTGCGAAAACTGTTTTTT. It codes for CASSLGLRKLFF. Using reference TRBV7-9 and TRBJ1-4 for the parts outside the CDR3, the full variable domain is DTGVSQNPRHKITKRGQNVTFRCDPISEHNRLYWYRQTLGQGPEFLTYFQNEAQLEKSRLLSDRFSAERPKGSFSTLEIQRTEQGDSAMYLCASSLGLRKLFFGSGTQLSVL.

This chain links TRBV6-5 with TRBJ1-1; weak D call: TRBD1 (6 bases). This CDR3 contains 13 residues. Trimming cost V 3 bases and J 5 bases, with 10 bases left between them. Germline V CDR1 and CDR2: MNHEY, SVGAGI. In DNA form, the CDR3 reads TGTGCCAGCAGTTATCAGGGGAGGACTGAAGCTTTCTTT. Its translation: CASSYQGRTEAFF.

In this sample, this clonotype turned up a few times. V and J are TRBV20-1 and TRBJ1-6; no firm D call. Germline V lookup: CDR1 DFQATT, CDR2 SNEGSKA (reference sequence). Trimming stripped 0 bases from V and 9 bases from J, with 12 bases between. The CDR3 length is 14 residues. CDR3 sequence: CSARDWVPTSPLHF. CDR3 coding DNA: TGCAGTGCTAGAGATTGGGTACCTACTTCACCCCTCCACTTT.

In this sample, this clonotype turned up once. The chain carries TRBV5-1 and TRBJ2-1; D ambiguous. The CDR3 length is 14 residues. The germline gives CDR1 SGHRS, CDR2 YFSETQ. Trimming cost V 0 bases and J 4 bases, with 8 bases left between them. CDR3 protein: CASSLVRLYNEQFF. The CDR3 bases are TGCGCCAGCAGCTTGGTCAGGCTGTACAATGAGCAGTTCTTC.

In DNA form, the CDR3 reads TGTGCCAGCAGCCGGGACAGACTTCGCATGAACACTGAAGCTTTCTTT. It codes for CASSRDRLRMNTEAFF. The rearrangement uses TRBV3-1 and TRBJ1-1, with 7 positions matching TRBD1. Per the germline V gene, CDR1 is LGHDT and CDR2 is YNNKEL (reference sequence). V was pared by 4 bases and J by 0 bases, with 8 bases of the junction left unmatched. The CDR3 length is 16 residues.

The V and J genes are TRBV29-1 and TRBJ2-7; tentatively, D is TRBD1 (6 bases). There are 13 residues in the CDR3. Trimming shortened V by 7 bases and J by 0 bases, and 13 bases separated the two germline ends. Germline values: CDR1 SQVTM, CDR2 ANQGSEA. The CDR3 DNA reads TGCAGCGCTGAGACAGGTAACTCCTACGAGCAGTACTTC. This translates into CSAETGNSYEQYF.

This clonotype was seen many times. V usage is TRBV20-1 and J usage is TRBJ2-5; 10 bases agree with TRBD2. The junction had 2 bases not matched to a gene; V was cut back by 0 bases and J by 7 bases. Germline CDR1 and CDR2: DFQATT and SNEGSKA (reference sequence). The CDR3 spans 13 residues. CDR3 protein: CSARDPSGRTQYF. The CDR3 DNA sequence: TGCAGTGCTAGAGACCCTAGCGGGAGGACCCAGTACTTC.

This clonotype was counted between two and nine times. The CDR3: CASSDQVSGADTQYF. CDR3 sequence (DNA): TGTGCCAGCAGTGACCAGGTCTCGGGCGCAGATACGCAGTATTTT. The chain combines TRBV6-6 with TRBJ2-3; D is undetermined. This CDR3 is 15 amino acids long. In germline, CDR1 is MNHNY, CDR2 SVGAGI (reference sequence). Trimming cost V 5 bases and J 4 bases, with 16 bases left between them.

J is TRBJ2-7 and V is TRBV19, with a possible D match to TRBD1 (5 bases). V was cut by 4 bases and J by 4 bases, with 23 bases left in between. CDR1 and CDR2 from the germline V gene are LNHDA and SQIVND (reference sequence). The CDR3 extends over 17 amino acids. The CDR3 region has the DNA TGTGCCAGTAGTACCCCTCTTGGCAGGGCGTTAACGTACGAGCAGTACGTC. Its translation is CASSTPLGRALTYEQYV.

The sample holds one count of this clonotype. This chain connects TRBV27 to TRBJ2-2; TRBD1 is a possible D gene (6 bases). Looked up from germline, CDR1 is MNHEY and CDR2 is SMNVEV (reference sequence). V dropped 6 bases and J dropped 0 bases, with 11 bases sitting between them. The CDR3 loop spans 15 amino acids. The CDR3 protein is CASRPRQANTGELFF. CDR3 nucleotides: TGTGCCAGCAGGCCGCGACAGGCGAACACCGGGGAGCTGTTTTTT.

This clonotype appeared a few times. This chain joins TRBV7-9 and TRBJ2-3; D gene uncertain. The CDR3 covers 14 residues. V was pared by 8 bases and J by 2 bases, with 14 bases between. Per the germline V gene, CDR1 is SEHNR and CDR2 is FQNEAQ (reference sequence). The CDR3 DNA reads TGTGCCAGCGACCGTGGTGGCTTCACAGATACGCAGTATTTT. Protein: CASDRGGFTDTQYF.

This clonotype was found many times. The chain employs TRBV5-1 and TRBJ2-6, with D perhaps matching TRBD2 (6 bases). V lost 6 bases and J lost 3, with 10 bases in between. The CDR3 is made up of 14 amino acids. The V gene's germline CDR1 is SGHRS and CDR2 YFSETQ. In nucleotides, the CDR3 is TGCGCCAGCAACCAGGGAGGTGGGGCCAACGTCCTGACTTTC. This translates into CASNQGGGANVLTF. The full variable domain, its missing parts supplied by reference TRBV5-1 and TRBJ2-6, is KAGVTQTPRYLIKTRGQQVTLSCSPISGHRSVSWYQQTPGQGLQFLFEYFSETQRNKGNFPGRFSGRQFSNSRSEMNVSTLELGDSALYLCASNQGGGANVLTFGAGSRLTVL.

V gene TRBV5-6 combines with J gene TRBJ1-1, with D possibly being TRBD1 (5 bases). CDR3 length equals 14 residues. The ends were cut back, 0 bases at V and 1 base at J, with 7 bases in the middle. Germline V gene data show CDR1 as SGHDT and CDR2 as YYEEEE. For the CDR3, the DNA is TGTGCCAGCAGCTTGGCGGGGCCGAACACTGAAGCTTTCTTT. This gives the protein CASSLAGPNTEAFF. Full variable domain (missing parts from reference TRBV5-6 and TRBJ1-1): DAGVTQSPTHLIKTRGQQVTLRCSPKSGHDTVSWYQQALGQGPQFIFQYYEEEERQRGNFPDRFSGHQFPNYSSELNVNALLLGDSALYLCASSLAGPNTEAFFGQGTRLTVV.

This clonotype was recorded at least ten times. The chain recombines TRBV12-3 or TRBV12-4 with TRBJ2-3; D uncertain. The CDR3 totals 14 residues. V lost 2 bases, J lost 6 bases, and 12 bases lay in between. CDR3 residues: CASSLFLVSDTQYF. The CDR3 region has the DNA TGTGCCAGCAGTTTATTTCTAGTTTCCGATACGCAGTATTTT.

The CDR3 DNA sequence: TGTGCCAGCATCCTTGGGGGGCTTCAAGAGACCCAGTACTTC. It yields the protein CASILGGLQETQYF. The V gene is TRBV6-1, the J gene TRBJ2-5, with D tentatively TRBD1 or TRBD2 (6 bases each). The CDR3 totals 14 residues. The germline CDR1 and CDR2 sequences are MNHNS and SASEGT. The V end lost 7 bases, the J end lost 2 bases, and 14 bases lay between the germline ends.

The chain has TRBV2 and TRBJ2-1; D possibly corresponds to TRBD1 (5 bases). This CDR3 spans 12 amino acids. V shed 4 bases and J shed 7 bases, with 8 bases lying between them. The germline CDR1 and CDR2 sequences are SNHLY and FYNNEI. The CDR3: CASSGQWNEQFF. Written as DNA, the CDR3 is TGTGCCAGCAGTGGACAGTGGAATGAGCAGTTCTTC. The full variable domain, with the rest looked up from reference TRBV2 and TRBJ2-1, is EPEVTQTPSHQVTQMGQEVILRCVPISNHLYFYWYRQILGQKVEFLVSFYNNEISEKSEIFDDQFSVERPDGSNFTLKIRSTKLEDSAMYFCASSGQWNEQFFGPGTRLTVL.